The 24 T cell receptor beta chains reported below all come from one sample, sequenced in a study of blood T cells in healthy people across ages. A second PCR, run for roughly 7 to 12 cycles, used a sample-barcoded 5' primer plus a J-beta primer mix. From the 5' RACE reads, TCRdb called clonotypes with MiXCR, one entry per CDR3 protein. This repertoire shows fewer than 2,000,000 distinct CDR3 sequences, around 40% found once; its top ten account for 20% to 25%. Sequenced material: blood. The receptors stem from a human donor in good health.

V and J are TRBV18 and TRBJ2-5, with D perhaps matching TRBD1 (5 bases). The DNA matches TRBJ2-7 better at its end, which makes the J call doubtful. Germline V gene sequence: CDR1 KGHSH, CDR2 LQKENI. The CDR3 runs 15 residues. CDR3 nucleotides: TGTGCCAGCTCGCCAGGGCAGGGTATGGTCCACGAGCAGTACTTC. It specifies CASSPGQGMVHEQYF.

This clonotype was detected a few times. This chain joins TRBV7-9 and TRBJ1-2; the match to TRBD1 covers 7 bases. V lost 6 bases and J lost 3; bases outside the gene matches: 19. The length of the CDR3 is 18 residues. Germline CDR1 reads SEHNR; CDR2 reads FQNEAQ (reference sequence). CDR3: CASSIIGRDSLIDYGYTF. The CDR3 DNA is TGTGCCAGCAGTATTATTGGACGGGACAGTTTGATAGACTATGGCTACACCTTC. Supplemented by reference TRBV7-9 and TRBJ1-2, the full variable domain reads DTGVSQNPRHKITKRGQNVTFRCDPISEHNRLYWYRQTLGQGPEFLTYFQNEAQLEKSRLLSDRFSAERPKGSFSTLEIQRTEQGDSAMYLCASSIIGRDSLIDYGYTFGSGTRLTVV.

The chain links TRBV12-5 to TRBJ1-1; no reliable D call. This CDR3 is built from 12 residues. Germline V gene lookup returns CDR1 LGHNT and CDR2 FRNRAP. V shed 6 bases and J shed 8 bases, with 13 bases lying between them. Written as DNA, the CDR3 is TGTGCTAGTGGCCGCGACACCCTCGAAGCTTTCTTT. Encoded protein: CASGRDTLEAFF. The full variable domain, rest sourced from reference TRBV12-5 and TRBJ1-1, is DARVTQTPRHKVTEMGQEVTMRCQPILGHNTVFWYRQTMMQGLELLAYFRNRAPLDDSGMPKDRFSAEMPDATLATLKIQPSEPRDSAVYFCASGRDTLEAFFGQGTRLTVV.

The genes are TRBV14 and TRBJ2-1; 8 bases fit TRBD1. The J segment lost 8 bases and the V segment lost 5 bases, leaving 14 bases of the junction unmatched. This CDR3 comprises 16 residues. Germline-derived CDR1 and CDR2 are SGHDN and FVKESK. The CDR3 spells CASSFHQGAPGDEQFF. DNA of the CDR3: TGTGCCAGCAGCTTTCACCAGGGGGCCCCTGGTGATGAGCAGTTCTTC.

CDR3 in amino acids: CASSLAGGPPQYF. The CDR3 coding sequence is TGTGCCAGCAGCTTAGCGGGCGGGCCACCGCAGTATTTT. V is TRBV7-9 and J is TRBJ2-3, with a tentative D call TRBD2 (5 bases). The germline V gene has CDR1 SEHNR and CDR2 FQNEAQ (reference sequence). Deletions cut 0 bases from V and 10 bases from J, with 11 bases between. This CDR3 comprises 13 residues.

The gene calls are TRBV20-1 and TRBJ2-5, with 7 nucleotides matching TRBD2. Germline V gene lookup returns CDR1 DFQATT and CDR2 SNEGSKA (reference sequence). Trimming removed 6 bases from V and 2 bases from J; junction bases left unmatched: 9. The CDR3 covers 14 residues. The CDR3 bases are TGCAGTGCCCAGAGTGCGCGGGGGCAAGAGACCCAGTACTTC. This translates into CSAQSARGQETQYF.

The CDR3 region is CAISVNTGELFF. CDR3 in DNA: TGTGCCATCAGTGTCAACACCGGGGAGCTGTTTTTT. This rearrangement joins TRBV10-3 to TRBJ2-2; D unclear. V lost 4 bases and J 2 bases, leaving 2 bases between the germline ends. Germline lookup yields CDR1 ENHRY and CDR2 SYGVKD. The CDR3 spans 12 residues.

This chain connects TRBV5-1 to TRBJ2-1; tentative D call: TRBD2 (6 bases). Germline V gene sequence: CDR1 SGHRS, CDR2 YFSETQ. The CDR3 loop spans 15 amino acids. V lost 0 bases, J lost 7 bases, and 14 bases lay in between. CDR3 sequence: CASSLEGGGMNEQFF. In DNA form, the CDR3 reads TGCGCCAGCAGCTTGGAAGGTGGGGGGATGAATGAGCAGTTCTTC. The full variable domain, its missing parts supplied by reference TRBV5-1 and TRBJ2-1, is KAGVTQTPRYLIKTRGQQVTLSCSPISGHRSVSWYQQTPGQGLQFLFEYFSETQRNKGNFPGRFSGRQFSNSRSEMNVSTLELGDSALYLCASSLEGGGMNEQFFGPGTRLTVL.

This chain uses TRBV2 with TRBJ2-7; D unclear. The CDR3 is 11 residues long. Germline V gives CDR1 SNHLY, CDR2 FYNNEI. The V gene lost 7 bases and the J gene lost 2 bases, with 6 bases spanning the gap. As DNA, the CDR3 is TGTGCCAGCACCCTGACCTACGAGCAGTACTTC. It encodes CASTLTYEQYF.

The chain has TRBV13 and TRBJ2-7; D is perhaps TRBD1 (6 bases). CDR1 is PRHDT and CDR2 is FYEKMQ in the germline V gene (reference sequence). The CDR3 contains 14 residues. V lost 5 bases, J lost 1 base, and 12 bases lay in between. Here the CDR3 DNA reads TGTGCCAGCAGCACCGGGACATTTTCCTACGAGCAGTACTTC. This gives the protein CASSTGTFSYEQYF.

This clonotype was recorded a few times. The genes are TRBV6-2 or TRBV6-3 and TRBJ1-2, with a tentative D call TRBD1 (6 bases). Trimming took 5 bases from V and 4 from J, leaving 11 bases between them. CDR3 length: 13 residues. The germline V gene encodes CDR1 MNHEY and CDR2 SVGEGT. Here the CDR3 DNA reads TGTGCCAGCAGTGACAGGCGAACCTATGGCTACACCTTC. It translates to CASSDRRTYGYTF.

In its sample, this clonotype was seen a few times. This CDR3 is CASSLESAINEQFF. For the CDR3, the DNA is TGTGCCAGCAGCTTAGAATCGGCTATCAATGAGCAGTTCTTC. The rearrangement links TRBV7-9 to TRBJ2-1; no clear D gene. Trimming took 1 base from V and 6 from J, leaving 10 bases between them. The CDR3 length is 14 residues. From germline, CDR1 is SEHNR and CDR2 FQNEAQ (reference sequence).

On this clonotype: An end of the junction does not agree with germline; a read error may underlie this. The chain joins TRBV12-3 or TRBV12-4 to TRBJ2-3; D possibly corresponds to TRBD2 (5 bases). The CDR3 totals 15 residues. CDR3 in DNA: TGTGCCAGCAGTTCATCTAGAGCTAGCACAGATGCGCAGTATTTT. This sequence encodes CASSSSRASTDAQYF.

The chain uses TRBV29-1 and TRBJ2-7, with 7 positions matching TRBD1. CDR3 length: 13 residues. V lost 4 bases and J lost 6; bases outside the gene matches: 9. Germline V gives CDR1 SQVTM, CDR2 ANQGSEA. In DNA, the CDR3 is TGCAGCGTTGGGACAGGTTCTGTCTCCGAGCAGTACTTC. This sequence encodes CSVGTGSVSEQYF.

Written as DNA, the CDR3 is TGTGCCAGCAGCAGATGGGACAGCCCCGGGGACTATGGCTACACCTTC. It yields the protein CASSRWDSPGDYGYTF. The chain combines TRBV9 with TRBJ1-2; 7 positions agree with TRBD1. The CDR3 is made up of 16 amino acids. Germline lookup yields CDR1 SGDLS and CDR2 YYNGEE. The J segment lost 3 bases and the V segment lost 4 bases, leaving 12 bases of the junction unmatched.

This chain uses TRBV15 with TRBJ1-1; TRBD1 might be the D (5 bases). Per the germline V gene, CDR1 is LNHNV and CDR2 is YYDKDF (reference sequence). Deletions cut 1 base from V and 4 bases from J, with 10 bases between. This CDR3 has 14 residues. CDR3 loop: CATSRVDGGTEAFF. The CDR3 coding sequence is TGTGCCACCAGCAGAGTTGACGGGGGCACTGAAGCTTTCTTT. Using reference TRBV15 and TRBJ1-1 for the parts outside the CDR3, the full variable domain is DAMVIQNPRYQVTQFGKPVTLSCSQTLNHNVMYWYQQKSSQAPKLLFHYYDKDFNNEADTPDNFQSRRPNTSFCFLDIRSPGLGDTAMYLCATSRVDGGTEAFFGQGTRLTVV.

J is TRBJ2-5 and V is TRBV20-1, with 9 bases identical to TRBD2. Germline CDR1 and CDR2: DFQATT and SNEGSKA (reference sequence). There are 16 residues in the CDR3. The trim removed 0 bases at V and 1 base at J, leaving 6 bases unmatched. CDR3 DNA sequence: TGCAGTGCTAGAGATGTAAAGCGGGGGGTCCAAGAGACCCAGTACTTC. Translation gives CSARDVKRGVQETQYF.

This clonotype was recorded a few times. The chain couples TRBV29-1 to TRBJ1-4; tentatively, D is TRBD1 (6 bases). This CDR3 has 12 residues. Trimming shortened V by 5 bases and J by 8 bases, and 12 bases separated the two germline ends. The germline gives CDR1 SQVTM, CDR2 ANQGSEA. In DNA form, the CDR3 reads TGCAGCGTTCAAACAGGGCAAGAAAAACTGTTTTTT. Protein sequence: CSVQTGQEKLFF.

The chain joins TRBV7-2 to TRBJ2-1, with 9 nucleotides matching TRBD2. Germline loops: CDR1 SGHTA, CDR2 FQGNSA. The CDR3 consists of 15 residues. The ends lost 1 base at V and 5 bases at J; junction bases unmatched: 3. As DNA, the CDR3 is TGTGCCAGCAGCTTAGTAGCGGGGGCGCACAATGAGCAGTTCTTC. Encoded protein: CASSLVAGAHNEQFF. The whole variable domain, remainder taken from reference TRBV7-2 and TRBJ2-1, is GAGVSQSPSNKVTEKGKDVELRCDPISGHTALYWYRQSLGQGLEFLIYFQGNSAPDKSGLPSDRFSAERTGGSVSTLTIQRTQQEDSAVYLCASSLVAGAHNEQFFGPGTRLTVL.

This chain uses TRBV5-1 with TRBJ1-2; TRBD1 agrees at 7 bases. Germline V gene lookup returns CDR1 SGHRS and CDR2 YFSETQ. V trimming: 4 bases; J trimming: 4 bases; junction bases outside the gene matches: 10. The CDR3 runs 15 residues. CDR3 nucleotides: TGCGCCAGCAGCCCATCCGGGACAGACCTCTATGGCTACACCTTC. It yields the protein CASSPSGTDLYGYTF.

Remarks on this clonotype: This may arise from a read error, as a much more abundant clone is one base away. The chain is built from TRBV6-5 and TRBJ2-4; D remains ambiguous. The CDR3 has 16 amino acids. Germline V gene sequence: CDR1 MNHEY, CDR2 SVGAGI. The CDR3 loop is CAGSPDGYLAKNIQYF. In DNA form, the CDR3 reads TGTGCCGGCAGTCCAGACGGTTACCTAGCCAAAAACATTCAGTACTTC.

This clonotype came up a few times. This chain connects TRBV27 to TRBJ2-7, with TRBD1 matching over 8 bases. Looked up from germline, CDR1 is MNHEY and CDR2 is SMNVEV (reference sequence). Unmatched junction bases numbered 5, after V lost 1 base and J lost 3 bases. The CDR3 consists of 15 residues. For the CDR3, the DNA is TGTGCCAGCAGTTTATGGACAGGGAGGTACTACGAGCAGTACTTC. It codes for CASSLWTGRYYEQYF.

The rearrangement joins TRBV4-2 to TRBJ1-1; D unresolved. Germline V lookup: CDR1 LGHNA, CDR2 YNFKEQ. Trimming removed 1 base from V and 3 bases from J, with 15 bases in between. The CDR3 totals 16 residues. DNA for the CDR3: TGTGCCAGCAGCCAAGGGTACGCGACGGGAGACACTGAAGCTTTCTTT. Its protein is CASSQGYATGDTEAFF.

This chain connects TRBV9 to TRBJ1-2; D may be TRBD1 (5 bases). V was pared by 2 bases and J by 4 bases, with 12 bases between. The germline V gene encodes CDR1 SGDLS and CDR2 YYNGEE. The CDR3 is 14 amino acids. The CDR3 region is CASSVGGEIYGYTF. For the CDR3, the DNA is TGTGCCAGCAGCGTTGGAGGGGAGATCTATGGCTACACCTTC.